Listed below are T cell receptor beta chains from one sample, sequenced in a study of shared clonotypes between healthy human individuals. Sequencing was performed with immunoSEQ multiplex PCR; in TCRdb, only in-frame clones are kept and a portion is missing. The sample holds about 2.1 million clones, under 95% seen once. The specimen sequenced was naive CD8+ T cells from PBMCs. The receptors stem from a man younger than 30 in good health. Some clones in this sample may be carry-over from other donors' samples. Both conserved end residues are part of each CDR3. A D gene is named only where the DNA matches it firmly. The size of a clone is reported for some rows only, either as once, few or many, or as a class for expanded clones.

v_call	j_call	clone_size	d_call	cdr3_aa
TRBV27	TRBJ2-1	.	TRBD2	CASSPGLAGVNEQFF
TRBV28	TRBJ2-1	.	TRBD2	CASGRGGYNEQFF
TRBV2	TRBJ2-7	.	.	CASKSFYEQYF
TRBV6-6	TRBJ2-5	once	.	CASPLEQETQYF
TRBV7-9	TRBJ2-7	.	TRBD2	CASSFTGGGPHEQYF
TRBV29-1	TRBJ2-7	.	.	CSVAVSGDYEQYF
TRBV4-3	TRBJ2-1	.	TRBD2	CASSRRALKRGYNNEQFF
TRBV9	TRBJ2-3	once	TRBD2	CASSSGTFTDTQYF
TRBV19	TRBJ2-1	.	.	CASSLWDGDNNEQFF
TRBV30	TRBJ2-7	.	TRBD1	CAWSAGTGLYEQYF
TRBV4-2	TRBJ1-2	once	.	CASSQDRGLYGYTF
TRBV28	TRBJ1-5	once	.	CASSLRVAYRTFLFNQPQHF
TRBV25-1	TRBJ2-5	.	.	CASSVGGNGETQYF
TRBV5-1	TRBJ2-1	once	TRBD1	CASSLEWDRRVPYNEQFF
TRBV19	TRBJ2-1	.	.	CASSLSGWNEQFF
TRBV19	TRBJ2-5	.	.	CASSGFALQETQYF
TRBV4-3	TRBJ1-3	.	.	CASSQGVVAGGNTIYF
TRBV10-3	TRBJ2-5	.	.	CAISEPALGETQYF
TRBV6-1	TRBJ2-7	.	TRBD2	CASGPGAGVGEQYF
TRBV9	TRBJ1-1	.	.	CASSVVGQGLMNTEAFF
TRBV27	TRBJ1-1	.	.	CASSSLTVNTEAFF
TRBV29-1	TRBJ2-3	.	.	CSVEGQGWTDTQYF
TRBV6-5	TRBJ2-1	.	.	CASSLVALSGFEPFF
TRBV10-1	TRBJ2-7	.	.	CASSESDYNEQYF
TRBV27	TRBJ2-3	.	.	CASSSQRLLTDTQYF
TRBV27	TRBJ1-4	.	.	CASSSRQVPNEKLFF
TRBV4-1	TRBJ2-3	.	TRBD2	CASSHTGTSVTDTQYF
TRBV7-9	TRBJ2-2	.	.	CASSLGAVAELFF
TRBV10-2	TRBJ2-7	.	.	CASRDGYYEQYF
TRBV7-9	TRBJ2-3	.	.	CAIPGLYTDTQYF
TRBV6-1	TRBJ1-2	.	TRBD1	CASSEYGGDRNYGYTF
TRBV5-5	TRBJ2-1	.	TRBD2	CASSPRLAGVDEQFF
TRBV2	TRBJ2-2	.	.	CASRGRGANTGELFF
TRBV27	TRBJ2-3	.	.	CASSRVGSPSTDTQYF
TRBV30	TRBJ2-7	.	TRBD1	CAWSVGTGLFDEQYF
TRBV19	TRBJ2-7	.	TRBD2	CASRGGTYEQYF
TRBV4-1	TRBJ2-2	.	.	CASSQVETNTGELFF
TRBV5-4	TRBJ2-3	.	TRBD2	CASSREEGGPLDTQYF
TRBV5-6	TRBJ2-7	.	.	CASSFGRSYEQYF
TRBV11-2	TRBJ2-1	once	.	CASRSPLGNEQFF
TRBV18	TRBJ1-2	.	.	CASSPGHSVPVNYGYTF
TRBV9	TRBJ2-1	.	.	CASSVDFRLPYNEQFF
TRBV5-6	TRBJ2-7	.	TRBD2	CASSQGLAGAYEQYF
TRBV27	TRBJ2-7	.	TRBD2	CASSLRLAGGLYEQYF
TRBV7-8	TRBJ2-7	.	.	CASSGGLPGAYEQYF
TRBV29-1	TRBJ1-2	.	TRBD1	CSDTPQGNYGYTF
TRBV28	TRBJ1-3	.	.	CASSLDLGVSGNTIYF
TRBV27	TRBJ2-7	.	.	CASSSTPPVVPYF
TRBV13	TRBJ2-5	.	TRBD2	CASSLRVAGDRETQYF
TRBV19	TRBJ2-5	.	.	CASSIRQNQETQYF
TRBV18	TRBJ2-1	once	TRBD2	CASSRGTSGIYNEQFF
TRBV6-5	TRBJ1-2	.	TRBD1	CASSYGTGTPQGYTF
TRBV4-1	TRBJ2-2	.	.	CASSYVPGQAGELFF